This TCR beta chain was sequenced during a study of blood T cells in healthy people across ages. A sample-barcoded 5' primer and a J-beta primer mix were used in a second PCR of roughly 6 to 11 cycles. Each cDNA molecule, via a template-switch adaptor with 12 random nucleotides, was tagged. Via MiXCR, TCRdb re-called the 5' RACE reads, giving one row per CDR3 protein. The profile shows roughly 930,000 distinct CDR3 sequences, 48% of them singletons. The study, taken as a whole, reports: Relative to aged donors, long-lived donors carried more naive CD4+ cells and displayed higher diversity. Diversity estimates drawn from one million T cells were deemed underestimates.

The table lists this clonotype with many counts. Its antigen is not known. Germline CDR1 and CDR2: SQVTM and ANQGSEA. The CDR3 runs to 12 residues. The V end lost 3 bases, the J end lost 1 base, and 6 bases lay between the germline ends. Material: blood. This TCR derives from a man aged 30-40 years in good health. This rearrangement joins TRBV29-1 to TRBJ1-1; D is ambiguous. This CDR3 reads CSVDRGNTEAFF. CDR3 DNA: TGCAGCGTTGACCGCGGGAACACTGAAGCTTTCTTT.